Listed below are T cell receptor beta chains from one sample, sequenced in a study of shared clonotypes between healthy human individuals. Libraries were prepared by immunoSEQ multiplex PCR; TCRdb keeps only in-frame clonotypes and omits some of them. The data show 470,000 or so clones, about 78% seen once. Sequencing input: PBMCs. Source of these receptors: a woman aged 40 to 50 in good health. Some clones in this sample may be carry-over from other donors' samples. CDR3s include the opening cysteine and the closing phenylalanine or tryptophan. D genes are given only for firm matches. Some rows mark clone size as missing; the rest say once, few, many or name a class of expanded clone.

J gene | V gene | D gene | clone size | CDR3 DNA | CDR3 protein
TRBJ1-6 | TRBV30 | - | - | TGTGCCTGGGATATGGGGAGCGGGAATTCACCCCTCCACTTT | CAWDMGSGNSPLHF
TRBJ2-3 | TRBV19 | - | - | TGTGCCAGCCCCACTGAGGCTAGCACAGATACGCAGTATTTT | CASPTEASTDTQYF
TRBJ1-1 | TRBV28 | - | - | TGTGCCAGCAGACTGGGGGGGGCTCCTCGAGCTTTCTTT | CASRLGGAPRAFF
TRBJ2-7 | TRBV5-4 | TRBD1 | - | TGTGCCAGCAGACCGGGACAGGGCTCCGCGTCCTACGAGCAGTACTTC | CASRPGQGSASYEQYF
TRBJ2-3 | TRBV6-4 | TRBD1 | many | TGTGCCAGCAGCCCGGAGGGGACAGGGATCACAGATACGCAGTATTTT | CASSPEGTGITDTQYF
TRBJ1-5 | TRBV27 | - | - | TGTGCCAGCAGTCAGCCCGGGAGACAGCCCCAGCATTTT | CASSQPGRQPQHF
TRBJ2-7 | TRBV25-1 | - | - | TGTGCCAGCTCGGACCGGGACACACCCTACGAGCAGTACTTC | CASSDRDTPYEQYF
TRBJ2-1 | TRBV11-1 | - | - | TGTGCCAGCAGCTTAAATTTAGGGACCAATGAGCAGTTCTTC | CASSLNLGTNEQFF
TRBJ2-1 | TRBV7-9 | TRBD1 | - | TGTGCCAGCAGCTTGGCCAGGGGGCTCTCCTACAATGAGCAGTTCTTC | CASSLARGLSYNEQFF
TRBJ1-2 | TRBV15 | - | - | TGTGCCACCAGGGGGGAGGGGGGCATCGCCTATGGCTACACCTTC | CATRGEGGIAYGYTF
TRBJ1-2 | TRBV19 | TRBD1 | - | TGTGCCAGTAGTATCCCTCCGGGACAGGCTGACAGAGGAGGCTACACCTTC | CASSIPPGQADRGGYTF
TRBJ1-1 | TRBV27 | TRBD1 | - | TGTGCCAGCACCCAAAGGGGGACAGGGGGTATTATGAACACTGAAGCTTTCTTT | CASTQRGTGGIMNTEAFF
TRBJ2-5 | TRBV9 | - | - | TGTGCCAGCACCCGGGCCCTTAGCGTCCAAGAGACCCAGTACTTC | CASTRALSVQETQYF
TRBJ2-1 | TRBV30 | TRBD2 | - | TGTGCCTTTACCGCCGGGACTAGTAGGAACAATGAGCAGTTCTTC | CAFTAGTSRNNEQFF
TRBJ2-7 | TRBV7-2 | TRBD1 | - | TGTGCCAGCAGCTTACAGACAGGGTGGGACGAGCAGTACTTC | CASSLQTGWDEQYF
TRBJ2-2 | TRBV19 | TRBD2 | - | TGTGCCAGTAGTATGGGGCTAGCGGGAGCCGGCGGGGAGCTGTTTTTT | CASSMGLAGAGGELFF
TRBJ1-5 | TRBV4-1 | TRBD1 | - | TGCGCCAGCAGCCAAGATCGGGGGACAGGGGGCGGTCAGCCCCAGCATTTT | CASSQDRGTGGGQPQHF
TRBJ2-3 | TRBV28 | TRBD2 | - | TGTGCCAGCAGTTTAGGACTAGCGGGAGGATTGGATACGCAGTATTTT | CASSLGLAGGLDTQYF
TRBJ2-1 | TRBV5-1 | TRBD2 | - | TGCGCCAGCAGCTTGGCCTACTCTAGCGGGAGTCTGAGCTCCTACAATGAGCAGTTCTTC | CASSLAYSSGSLSSYNEQFF
TRBJ2-1 | TRBV7-6 | - | - | TGTGCCAGCAGCTTAGGCCGAGAAGTGGGGGAGCAGTTCTTC | CASSLGREVGEQFF
TRBJ2-7 | TRBV18 | TRBD1 | - | TGTGCCAGCTCACCCCGGCTATCCGACAGGGTAGCCTACGAGCAGTACTTC | CASSPRLSDRVAYEQYF
TRBJ1-5 | TRBV2 | - | - | TGTGCCAGCAGTGAGTCCGCCTTAGGGTCCAATCAGCCCCAGCATTTT | CASSESALGSNQPQHF
TRBJ1-2 | TRBV6-5 | - | - | TGTGCCAGCAGCCAGGCGGTATCGGGTGGCTACACCTTC | CASSQAVSGGYTF
TRBJ1-5 | TRBV2 | TRBD1 | - | TGTGCCAGCAGATCCCGGACAGGGAGAATTAATCAGCCCCAGCATTTT | CASRSRTGRINQPQHF
TRBJ2-1 | TRBV10-3 | - | - | TGTGCCATCATGAAAGCTAAGGGTGAGCAGTTCTTC | CAIMKAKGEQFF
TRBJ1-1 | TRBV28 | TRBD1 | few | TGTGCCAGCAGTTTTATCGACAGGGTGGCTTTCTTT | CASSFIDRVAFF
TRBJ2-1 | TRBV5-1 | - | - | TGCGCCAGCAGCTTGGGGGTTCAGAGATCCTACAATGAGCAGTTCTTC | CASSLGVQRSYNEQFF
TRBJ2-3 | TRBV5-1 | - | - | TGCGCCAGCAGCTTGTTTGGCACAGATACGCAGTATTTT | CASSLFGTDTQYF
TRBJ2-2 | TRBV27 | - | - | TGTGCCAGCAGTTTAATGGCTAGCCTCGGGGAGCTGTTTTTT | CASSLMASLGELFF
TRBJ2-7 | TRBV11-1 | TRBD2 | - | TGTGCCAGCAGCCCAGTGGGGACTAGCTTCCCGTTTTCTTACGAGCAGTACTTC | CASSPVGTSFPFSYEQYF
TRBJ1-1 | TRBV19 | - | few | TGTGCCAGTAGTAATCCAGGGGAAGCTTTCTTT | CASSNPGEAFF
TRBJ2-7 | TRBV7-2 | TRBD2 | - | TGTGCCAGCAGCTCTACTAGCGGGGGACCCTACGAGCAGTACTTC | CASSSTSGGPYEQYF
TRBJ2-6 | TRBV9 | TRBD1 | - | TGTGCCAGCAGCCCACGACAGGGGGCTGGGGCCAACGTCCTGACTTTC | CASSPRQGAGANVLTF
TRBJ2-4 | TRBV7-3 | TRBD1 | - | TGTGCCAGCAGCGCGGACAGGGCCTTCATTCAGTACTTC | CASSADRAFIQYF
TRBJ2-3 | TRBV18 | TRBD2 | many | TGTGCCAGCTCACCACTGGGAGGGCCAACAGATACGCAGTATTTT | CASSPLGGPTDTQYF
TRBJ2-7 | TRBV6-5 | - | - | TGTGCCAGCAGTTACTCGAGGGGGTCAGGGGAGCAGTACTTC | CASSYSRGSGEQYF
TRBJ2-1 | TRBV18 | TRBD2 | - | TGTGCCAGCTCACCATGGACTAGCGGAGCTTACAATGAGCAGTTCTTC | CASSPWTSGAYNEQFF
TRBJ2-3 | TRBV5-4 | TRBD1 | few | TGTGCCAGCAGCTTGGATCCGGGACAGGGGTATGGGACGCAGTATTTT | CASSLDPGQGYGTQYF
TRBJ2-7 | TRBV7-9 | TRBD1 | - | TGTGCCAGCAGCTCCAGACAGGGGGGCTACGAGCAGTACTTC | CASSSRQGGYEQYF
TRBJ1-1 | TRBV11-1 | - | once | TGTGCCAGAAGCCGGACTGTGAACACTGAAGCTTTCTTT | CARSRTVNTEAFF
TRBJ2-1 | TRBV4-1 | - | - | TGCGCCAGCAGCCAAGCCCGAACCGGGGACAATGAGCAGTTCTTC | CASSQARTGDNEQFF
TRBJ2-6 | TRBV5-1 | - | - | TGCGCCAGCAGCTTGGAATGGAATCCTGGGGCCAACGTCCTGACTTTC | CASSLEWNPGANVLTF
TRBJ1-2 | TRBV29-1 | TRBD1 | - | TGCAGCGTTGAAGATCGGACAGGCTACTATGGCTACACCTTC | CSVEDRTGYYGYTF
TRBJ2-2 | TRBV7-8 | - | - | TGTGCCAGCAGGGGGGGTAGCGGCTCGAACACCGGGGAGCTGTTTTTT | CASRGGSGSNTGELFF
TRBJ1-1 | TRBV30 | TRBD1 | few | TGTGCCTGGAGTGCGACAGGGGGCACTGAAGCTTTCTTT | CAWSATGGTEAFF
TRBJ2-2 | TRBV5-1 | - | - | TGCGCCAGCAGCTACATGGGGCCCGCCGGGGAGCTGTTTTTT | CASSYMGPAGELFF